Following are 9 T cell receptor beta chains from one sample sequenced in a study of identifying expanded T cells in peripheral blood. TCRdb's copy holds only in-frame clones and misses some; the assay was immunoSEQ multiplex PCR. The sample consists of about 100,000 clones, 86% of them appearing once. What was sequenced was blood. These TCRs come from a person between 18 and 75 years old in good health.

The chain joins TRBV29-1 to TRBJ1-2, with D perhaps TRBD1 (6 bases). V was pared by 7 bases and J by 3 bases, with 27 bases between. Germline V gene lookup returns CDR1 SQVTM and CDR2 ANQGSEA. This CDR3 has 17 residues. The CDR3: CSADLSSGGEGDYGYTF. In DNA form, the CDR3 reads TGCAGCGCTGATCTCTCCAGTGGGGGCGAAGGGGACTATGGCTACACCTTC.

The V gene is TRBV7-9, the J gene TRBJ1-3; D is perhaps TRBD1 (6 bases). The ends were cut back, 6 bases at V and 5 bases at J, with 29 bases in the middle. Germline CDR1 is SEHNR and CDR2 is FQNEAQ (reference sequence). The CDR3 extends over 19 amino acids. CDR3 amino acids: CASSPREGPGAASRNTIYF. CDR3 coding DNA: TGTGCCAGCAGTCCACGCGAGGGCCCAGGGGCAGCAAGTCGAAACACCATATATTTT.

J is TRBJ1-5 and V is TRBV6-6; no firm D call. Germline assignment: CDR1 MNHNY and CDR2 SVGAGI (reference sequence). The V and J ends lost 5 bases and 2 bases respectively, with 16 bases between them. This CDR3 is 16 amino acids long. The CDR3 spells CASSAGTIWGNQPQHF. CDR3 bases: TGTGCCAGCAGTGCCGGCACCATTTGGGGCAATCAGCCCCAGCATTTT.

The CDR3 protein is CASNSDSTSTEAFF. The CDR3 nucleotides read TGTGCCAGCAACTCAGATAGTACGAGCACTGAAGCTTTCTTT. The chain uses TRBV25-1 and TRBJ1-1; D is ambiguous. Deletions cut 7 bases from V and 4 bases from J, with 16 bases between. Germline CDR1 MGHDK, CDR2 SYGVNS. The CDR3 covers 14 residues.

CDR3 DNA sequence: TGTGCCAGCAGCTCCGAGGGAACTAATGAAAAACTGTTTTTT. It encodes CASSSEGTNEKLFF. The V and J genes are TRBV7-9 and TRBJ1-4; the D is unclear. This CDR3 spans 14 amino acids. Germline CDR1 SEHNR, CDR2 FQNEAQ (reference sequence). With 4 bases removed from V and 1 base from J, the gap between germline ends came to 7 bases. The variable domain in full, with the rest retrieved from reference TRBV7-9 and TRBJ1-4, is DTGVSQNPRHKITKRGQNVTFRCDPISEHNRLYWYRQTLGQGPEFLTYFQNEAQLEKSRLLSDRFSAERPKGSFSTLEIQRTEQGDSAMYLCASSSEGTNEKLFFGSGTQLSVL.

The chain uses TRBV7-2 and TRBJ2-5; the D is unclear. Trimming took off 2 bases at V and 2 bases at J, with 12 bases between the two ends. Looked up from germline, CDR1 is SGHTA and CDR2 is FQGNSA. The CDR3 covers 15 residues. The CDR3 here is CASSLNSLRQETQYF. CDR3 nucleotides: TGTGCCAGCAGCTTAAACAGTCTGAGGCAAGAGACCCAGTACTTC.

The count of this clone is one. The rearrangement joins TRBV6-5 to TRBJ2-1, with D maybe TRBD2 (5 bases). CDR3 size: 15 residues. The germline gives CDR1 MNHEY, CDR2 SVGAGI. V gave up 0 bases and J gave up 8 bases, with 14 bases separating them. The CDR3 nucleotides read TGTGCCAGCAGTTACTCGGGCAGTCCGGGGTATGAGCAGTTCTTC. It is translated as CASSYSGSPGYEQFF.

This chain joins TRBV11-2 and TRBJ1-2, with 7 bases identical to TRBD1. Germline CDR1 SGHAT, CDR2 FQNNGV. The CDR3 is made up of 13 amino acids. Trimming at V came to 5 bases and at J to 8 bases, leaving 8 bases not matched to a gene. CDR3 sequence reads: CASSPGQDGGYTF. Written as DNA, the CDR3 is TGTGCCAGCAGCCCAGGACAGGATGGAGGCTACACCTTC.

V and J are TRBV9 and TRBJ1-2, with TRBD1 matching over 7 bases. The V segment lost 4 bases and the J segment 6 bases; nucleotides outside the gene matches: 9. This CDR3 is built from 14 residues. CDR1 and CDR2 (germline): SGDLS, YYNGEE. CDR3 loop: CASSPRRTGDGYTF. As DNA, the CDR3 is TGTGCCAGCAGCCCACGTAGGACAGGCGATGGCTACACCTTC.